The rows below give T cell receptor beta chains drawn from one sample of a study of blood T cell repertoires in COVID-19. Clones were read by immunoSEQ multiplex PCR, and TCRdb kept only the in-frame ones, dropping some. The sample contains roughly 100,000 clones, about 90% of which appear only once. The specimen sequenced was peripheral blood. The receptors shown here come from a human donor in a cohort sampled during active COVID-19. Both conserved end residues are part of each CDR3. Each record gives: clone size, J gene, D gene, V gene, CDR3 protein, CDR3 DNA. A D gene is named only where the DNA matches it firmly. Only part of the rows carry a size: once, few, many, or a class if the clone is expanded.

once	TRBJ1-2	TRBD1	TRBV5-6	CASSIGQEINYGYTF	TGTGCCAGCAGCATAGGACAGGAGATTAACTATGGCTACACCTTC
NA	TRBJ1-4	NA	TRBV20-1	CSAKTAEKLFF	TGCAGTGCTAAGACAGCTGAAAAACTGTTTTTT
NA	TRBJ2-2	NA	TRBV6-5	CASSYSRDYGELFF	TGTGCCAGCAGTTACTCGAGAGATTATGGGGAGCTGTTTTTT
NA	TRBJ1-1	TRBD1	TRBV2	CASSVTGGVEAFF	TGTGCCAGCAGTGTTACAGGGGGCGTTGAAGCTTTCTTT
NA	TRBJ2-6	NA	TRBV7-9	CASSPTLSGANVLTF	TGTGCCAGCAGCCCTACCCTCTCTGGGGCCAACGTCCTGACTTTC
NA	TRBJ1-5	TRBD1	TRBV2	CASNPGTGPNQPQHF	TGTGCCAGCAATCCCGGGACAGGGCCGAATCAGCCCCAGCATTTT
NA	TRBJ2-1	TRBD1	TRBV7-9	CASRPTGGRDNEQFF	TGTGCCAGCAGGCCGACAGGGGGCCGCGACAATGAGCAGTTCTTC
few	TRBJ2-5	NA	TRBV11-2	CASSTGTLSVKETQYF	TGTGCCAGCAGCACAGGCACCCTGAGTGTTAAAGAGACCCAGTACTTC
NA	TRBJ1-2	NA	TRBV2	CASSEPKTETNYGYTF	TGTGCCAGCAGTGAGCCGAAGACAGAGACTAACTATGGCTACACCTTC
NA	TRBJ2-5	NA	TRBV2	CASTGEGTQYF	TGTGCCAGCACCGGTGAGGGGACCCAGTACTTC
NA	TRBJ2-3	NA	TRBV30	CAWKVRGSDTQYF	TGTGCCTGGAAAGTCAGGGGATCAGATACGCAGTATTTT
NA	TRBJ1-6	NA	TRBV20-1	CSQGYNSPLHF	TGCAGCCAGGGGTATAATTCACCCCTCCACTTT
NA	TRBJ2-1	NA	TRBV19	CASSIGVQRYNEQFF	TGTGCCAGTAGTATAGGGGTTCAGCGCTACAATGAGCAGTTCTTC
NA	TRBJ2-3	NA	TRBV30	CAHETGGTDTQYF	TGTGCCCACGAGACAGGCGGCACAGATACGCAGTATTTT
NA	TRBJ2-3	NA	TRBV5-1	CASSLVGDTSTDTQYF	TGCGCCAGCAGCTTGGTAGGGGACACAAGCACAGATACGCAGTATTTT
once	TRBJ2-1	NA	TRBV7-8	CASSFSGNPGNEQFF	TGTGCCAGCAGCTTTTCCGGTAATCCGGGAAATGAGCAGTTCTTC
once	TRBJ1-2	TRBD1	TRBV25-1	CASSEGQGGGYTF	TGTGCCAGCAGTGAAGGACAGGGTGGTGGCTACACCTTC
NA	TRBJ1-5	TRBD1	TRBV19	CASNIPPGGDGNQPQHF	TGTGCCAGTAACATCCCACCAGGGGGAGACGGAAATCAGCCCCAGCATTTT
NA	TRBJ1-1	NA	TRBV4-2	CASSHQGFDTEAFF	TGTGCCAGCAGCCACCAGGGATTTGACACTGAAGCTTTCTTT
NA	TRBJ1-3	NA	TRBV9	CASSPGAGNTIYF	TGTGCCAGCAGCCCGGGAGCTGGAAACACCATATATTTT
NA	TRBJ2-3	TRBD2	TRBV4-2	CASSQDLPGGADTQYF	TGTGCCAGCAGCCAAGATCTTCCCGGGGGGGCTGATACGCAGTATTTT
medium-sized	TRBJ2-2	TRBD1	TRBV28	CASSSGTGDTGELFF	TGTGCCAGCAGTTCCGGGACAGGGGACACCGGGGAGCTGTTTTTT
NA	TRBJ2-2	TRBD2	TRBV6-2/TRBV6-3	CASSSRTRNTGELFF	TGTGCCAGCAGTTCACGGACTAGGAACACCGGGGAGCTGTTTTTT
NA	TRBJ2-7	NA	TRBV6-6	CASTERGGGSREQYF	TGTGCCAGCACCGAAAGGGGAGGGGGGAGTCGCGAGCAGTACTTC
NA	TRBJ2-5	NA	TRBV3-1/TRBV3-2	CASSPNRYQETQYF	TGTGCCAGCAGCCCTAATCGGTACCAAGAGACCCAGTACTTC
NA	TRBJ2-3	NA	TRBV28	CASSTTEVLSTDTQYF	TGTGCCAGCAGTACGACAGAGGTCCTGTCCACAGATACGCAGTATTTT